This TCR beta chain was identified in a study of OX40 agonist ivuxolimab in advanced cancers. At the level of the study: Dosing consisted of intravenous ivuxolimab at 0.01 to 10 mg/kg every 2 weeks. General study points: The mean number of expanded clones was higher in CD8+ T cells than in CD4+. The study did not work out the antigen specificity of the expanded peripheral T cells.

The protocol was immunoSEQ multiplex PCR, while the TCRdb copy is restricted to in-frame clones and leaves out a portion. The sample carries under 85,000 clones, more than 75% recorded once. The CDR3 extends over 13 amino acids. Germline V gene data show CDR1 as MNHNS and CDR2 as SASEGT. Trimming took 10 bases from V and 1 from J; bases not matched to a gene: 5. The table lists this clone with a count of one. The antigen is unknown. This chain links TRBV6-1 with TRBJ2-5, with TRBD2 identical over 8 bases. This TCR derives from an adult with an advanced solid tumor such as melanoma, head and neck, liver or kidney cancer. The sample was CD4+ or CD8+ T cells sorted from blood, taken in a trial of the OX40 agonist ivuxolimab. Here the CDR3 reads CATSGGIQETQYF. The CDR3 DNA is TGTGCCACTTCGGGGGGGATCCAAGAGACCCAGTACTTC.